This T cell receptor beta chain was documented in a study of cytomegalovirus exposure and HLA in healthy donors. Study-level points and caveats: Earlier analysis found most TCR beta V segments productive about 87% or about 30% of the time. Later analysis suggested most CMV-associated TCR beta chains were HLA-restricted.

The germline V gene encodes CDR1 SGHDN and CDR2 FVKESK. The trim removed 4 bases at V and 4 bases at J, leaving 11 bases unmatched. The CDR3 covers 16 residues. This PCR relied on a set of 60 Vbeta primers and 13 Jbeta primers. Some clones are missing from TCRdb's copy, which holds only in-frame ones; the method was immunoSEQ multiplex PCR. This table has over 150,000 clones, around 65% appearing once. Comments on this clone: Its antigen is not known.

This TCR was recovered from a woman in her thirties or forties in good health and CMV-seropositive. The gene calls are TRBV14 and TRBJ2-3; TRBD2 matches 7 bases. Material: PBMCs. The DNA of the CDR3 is TGTGCCAGCAGCCCTCCAACTAGCGCGGGGGCAGATACGCAGTATTTT. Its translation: CASSPPTSAGADTQYF.